The present TCR beta chain was sequenced within a study of CD8+CD57+ T cells in acquired aplastic anemia. Looking at the study overall: The sorted CD4+ and CD8+ cells yielded an average around 3.4 ug of DNA. Reads per healthy sample averaged roughly 9.9 million (CD4+) and 11 million to 12 million (CD8+). Study-level results: Patients and controls had in common 25 to 30 CD8+ CDR3 sequences.

The germline gives CDR1 ENHRY, CDR2 SYGVKD. This CDR3 spans 13 amino acids. J lost 4 bases, V lost 5 bases, and 3 bases had no gene match. Concerning this clonotype itself: The antigen remains unidentified.

For CDR3 and TCR beta VDJ profiling, genomic DNA was the template used. Via MiXCR, TCRdb re-called the reads, giving one row per CDR3 protein. The table records around 170,000 distinct CDR3 sequences, around 45% of them present only once. The receptor was derived from a human donor in good health. What was sequenced was sorted CD4+, CD8+, or CD8+CD57+ T cells (not recorded which) from PBMCs. This chain joins TRBV10-3 and TRBJ1-1, with 8 bases fitting TRBD1. In DNA, the CDR3 is TGTGCCATCAGTTACGACAGGGGCACTGAAGCTTTCTTT. Encoded protein: CAISYDRGTEAFF.